This T cell receptor beta chain came from a study of blood T cell repertoires in COVID-19 (dated by TCRdb to between 2020 and 2021). About the full investigation: The collaborator samples originated in the United States, Italy and Spain and spanned the acute and convalescent phases of COVID-19. The prospective study material was composed of cDNA or gDNA derived from T cells, B-cell-depleted T cells, or PBMCs. The dataset comprised deeply sampled blood TCRbeta repertoires from subjects exposed to, actively infected with, or recovered from COVID-19. The repertoires were released in a freely available public database intended as a resource for research on the immune response to SARS-CoV-2. The samples were drawn from two sources: the first 160 participants of the ongoing ImmuneRACE study, and 1,000 to 1,500 subjects contributed by 6 global collaborators. A de-identified subject ID, COVID-19 status, age in years and sex were almost always included in the sample metadata. Where HLA class I and class II types were available, the types were taken from metadata supplied by the sample provider, not from assay-based typing.

The collaborating institutions used their own protocols to collect whole blood in K2EDTA tubes. For TCRbeta analysis, collaborators shipped samples as frozen whole blood, isolated PBMCs, or DNA extracted from either of those sample types. The immunoSEQ Assay, a bias-controlled multiplex PCR, was used to amplify TCRbeta CDR3 regions from genomic DNA. For the original study's pipeline: Within the assay, amplification of reference gene primers was used to estimate how many nucleated cells each sample contained. Sequence reads were collapsed and filtered to measure the absolute abundance of every unique TCRbeta CDR3 rearrangement. Productive Simpson clonality was computed per sample as the square root of Simpson's diversity index over productive rearrangements. Sourced from immuneACCESS, this table was stored by TCRdb with only in-frame sequences that have V and J called. A share of the clones is absent; for the studies checked, an unresolved V gene accounts for under half, and the remainder has no known explanation. Clone size and V and J calls were adopted from that table, with D and trimming inferred from the DNA. This sample comprises more than 95,000 clones, 80% to 90% of them detected only once. Clones ranked in the top ten supply about 3% of the sample.

The CDR3 spans 13 residues, from the cysteine through the phenylalanine. Of the read, only the CDR3 DNA is kept; its 39 bases are in frame from base 1. CDR1 and CDR2 (SGHRS, YFSETQ) derive from the germline V gene. V and J are truncated by 4 bases and 3 bases respectively, leaving an intervening sequence of 9 bases. In this sample, this clone turned up once. Its antigen remains undetermined. Base qualities are missing; no much larger clone stands one base away. This same CDR3 is encoded by further DNA sequences in the sample. Results the study describes overall, beyond this receptor: The quantity of clinical and demographic metadata differed by source and by participant and was supplied without curation.

Material for sequencing was peripheral blood. This receptor chain uses TRBV5-1 and TRBJ2-3; the best D guess is TRBD1, with 6 bases matching. The TCR comes from a human donor in a cohort sampled during active COVID-19. In nucleotide form, the sequence is TGCGCCAGCAGCGCACAGGGTACAGATACGCAGTATTTT. Translation gives CASSAQGTDTQYF. With all but the CDR3 taken from the reference TRBV5-1 and TRBJ2-3 genes, the full variable domain is: KAGVTQTPRYLIKTRGQQVTLSCSPISGHRSVSWYQQTPGQGLQFLFEYFSETQRNKGNFPGRFSGRQFSNSRSEMNVSTLELGDSALYLCASSAQGTDTQYFGPGTRLTVL.